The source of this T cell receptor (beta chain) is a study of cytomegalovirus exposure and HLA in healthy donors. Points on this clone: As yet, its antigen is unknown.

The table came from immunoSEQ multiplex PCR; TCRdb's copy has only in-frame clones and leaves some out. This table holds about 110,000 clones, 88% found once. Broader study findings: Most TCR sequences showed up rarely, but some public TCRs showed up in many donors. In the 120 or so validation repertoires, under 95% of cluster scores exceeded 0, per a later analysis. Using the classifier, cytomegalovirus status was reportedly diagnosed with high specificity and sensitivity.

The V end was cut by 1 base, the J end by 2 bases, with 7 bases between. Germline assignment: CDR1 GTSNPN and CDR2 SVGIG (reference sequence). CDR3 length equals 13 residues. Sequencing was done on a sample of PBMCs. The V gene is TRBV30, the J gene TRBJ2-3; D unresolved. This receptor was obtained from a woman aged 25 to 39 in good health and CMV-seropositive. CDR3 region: CAWSGGLTDTQYF. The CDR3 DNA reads TGTGCCTGGAGTGGCGGTCTCACAGATACGCAGTATTTT.